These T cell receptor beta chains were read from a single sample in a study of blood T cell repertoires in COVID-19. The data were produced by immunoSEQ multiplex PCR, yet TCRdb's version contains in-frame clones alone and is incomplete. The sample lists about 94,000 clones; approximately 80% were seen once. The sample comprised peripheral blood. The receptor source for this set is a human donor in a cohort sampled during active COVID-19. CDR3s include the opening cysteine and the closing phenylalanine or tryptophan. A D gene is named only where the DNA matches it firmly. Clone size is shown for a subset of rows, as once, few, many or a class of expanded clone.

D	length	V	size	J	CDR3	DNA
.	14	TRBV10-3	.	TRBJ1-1	CAISESGRESKAFF	TGTGCCATCAGTGAGTCGGGGAGAGAGTCTAAAGCTTTCTTT
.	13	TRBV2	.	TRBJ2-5	CASSVDSKETQYF	TGTGCCAGCAGTGTCGACAGTAAAGAGACCCAGTACTTC
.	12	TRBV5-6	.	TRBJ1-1	CASSLASGEAFF	TGTGCCAGCAGCTTGGCCTCAGGTGAAGCTTTCTTT
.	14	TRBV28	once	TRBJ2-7	CASSLFGSGYEQYF	TGTGCCAGCAGTTTATTCGGGAGTGGTTACGAGCAGTACTTC
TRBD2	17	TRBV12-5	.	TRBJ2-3	CASGWTGLAGVTDTQYF	TGTGCTAGTGGTTGGACGGGACTAGCGGGAGTAACAGATACGCAGTATTTT
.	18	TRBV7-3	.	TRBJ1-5	CASSPDRHLRIAYQPQHF	TGTGCCAGCAGCCCCGACAGACATCTACGTATAGCATATCAGCCCCAGCATTTT
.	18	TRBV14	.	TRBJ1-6	CASSRSRRNEGYNSPLHF	TGTGCCAGCAGCCGATCCAGGCGTAACGAGGGCTATAATTCACCCCTCCACTTT
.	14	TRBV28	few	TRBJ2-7	CASSLEGKRYEQYF	TGTGCCAGCAGTTTGGAGGGGAAGAGATACGAGCAGTACTTC
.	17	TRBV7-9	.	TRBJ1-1	CASSHKSGGARDTEAFF	TGTGCCAGCAGCCATAAATCCGGGGGGGCTCGGGACACTGAAGCTTTCTTT
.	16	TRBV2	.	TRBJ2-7	CASSELVALSSYEQYF	TGTGCCAGCAGTGAATTGGTAGCGCTGAGCTCCTACGAGCAGTACTTC
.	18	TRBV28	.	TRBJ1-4	CASSSGGFERILNEKLFF	TGTGCCAGCAGTTCCGGGGGATTTGAAAGGATTCTCAATGAAAAACTGTTTTTT
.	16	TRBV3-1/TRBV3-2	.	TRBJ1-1	CASSPTGKVGGTEAFF	TGTGCCAGCAGCCCGACAGGAAAAGTGGGCGGCACTGAAGCTTTCTTT
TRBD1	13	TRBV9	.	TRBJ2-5	CASSLNRGETQYF	TGTGCCAGCAGCCTAAACAGGGGAGAGACCCAGTACTTC
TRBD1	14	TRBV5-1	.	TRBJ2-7	CASSPRTGTYEQYF	TGCGCCAGCAGCCCAAGGACAGGGACCTACGAGCAGTACTTC
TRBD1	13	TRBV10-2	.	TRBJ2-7	CASNSGTGGTKYF	TGCGCCAGCAACTCCGGGACAGGGGGCACTAAGTACTTC
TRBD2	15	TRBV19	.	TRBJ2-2	CASSRLAGGTGELFF	TGTGCCAGCAGCAGACTAGCGGGAGGGACCGGGGAGCTGTTTTTT
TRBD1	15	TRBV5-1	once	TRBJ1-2	CASSSTGDPNYGYTF	TGCGCCAGCAGCTCGACAGGGGACCCTAACTATGGCTACACCTTC
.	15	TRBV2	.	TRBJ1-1	CASSEWEVAGTEAFF	TGTGCCAGCAGTGAATGGGAGGTCGCCGGCACTGAAGCTTTCTTT
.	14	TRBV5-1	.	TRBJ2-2	CASTPGWNRGELFF	TGCGCCAGCACCCCTGGTTGGAACAGGGGGGAGCTGTTTTTT
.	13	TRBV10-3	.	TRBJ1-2	CAISVDSNYGYTF	TGTGCCATCAGTGTCGACAGCAACTATGGCTACACCTTC
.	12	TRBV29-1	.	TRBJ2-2	CSVNHPGGELFF	TGCAGCGTAAACCATCCGGGGGGGGAGCTGTTTTTT
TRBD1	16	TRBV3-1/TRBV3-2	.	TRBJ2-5	CASSQVSGTAKETQYF	TGTGCCAGCAGCCAAGTATCCGGGACAGCTAAAGAGACCCAGTACTTC
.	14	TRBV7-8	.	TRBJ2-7	CASSLSTDVYEQYF	TGTGCCAGCAGCTTATCGACAGATGTCTACGAGCAGTACTTC
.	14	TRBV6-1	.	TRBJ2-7	CASSEGAMGYEQYF	TGTGCCAGCAGTGAAGGGGCTATGGGCTACGAGCAGTACTTC
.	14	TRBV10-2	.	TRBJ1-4	CASRPTGLGEKLFF	TGCGCCAGCAGACCGACAGGATTAGGCGAAAAACTGTTTTTT
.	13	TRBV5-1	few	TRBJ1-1	CASSLQENTEAFF	TGCGCCAGCAGCCTACAGGAGAACACTGAAGCTTTCTTT
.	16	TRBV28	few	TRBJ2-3	CASSLFGSVVTDTQYF	TGTGCCAGCAGTTTATTTGGGAGCGTGGTCACAGATACGCAGTATTTT
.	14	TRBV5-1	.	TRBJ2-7	CASSFGARSYEQYF	TGCGCCAGCAGCTTCGGTGCTCGGTCCTACGAGCAGTACTTC
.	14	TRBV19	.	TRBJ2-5	CASSIGAPEETQYF	TGTGCCAGTAGTATCGGAGCCCCGGAGGAGACCCAGTACTTC
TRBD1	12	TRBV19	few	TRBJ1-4	CATGQGYEKLFF	TGTGCCACCGGACAGGGTTATGAAAAACTGTTTTTT
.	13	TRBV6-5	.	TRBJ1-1	CASSYWRGPEAFF	TGTGCCAGCAGTTACTGGAGGGGACCTGAAGCTTTCTTT
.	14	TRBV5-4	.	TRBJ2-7	CASSSTGLAYEQYF	TGTGCCAGCAGCTCCACAGGGTTAGCCTACGAGCAGTACTTC
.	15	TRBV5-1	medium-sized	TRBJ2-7	CASLSKGYSSYEQYF	TGCGCCAGCCTCTCGAAGGGGTATTCCTCCTACGAGCAGTACTTC
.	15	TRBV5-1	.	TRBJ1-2	CASSLESAASYGYTF	TGCGCCAGCAGCTTGGAGTCGGCGGCGAGCTATGGCTACACCTTC
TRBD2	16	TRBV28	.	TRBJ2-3	CASSPLGGKRGDTQYF	TGTGCCAGCAGTCCTTTGGGGGGGAAGAGGGGAGATACGCAGTATTTT
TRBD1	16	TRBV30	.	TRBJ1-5	CAWKGQGAWNNQPQHF	TGTGCCTGGAAGGGACAGGGGGCATGGAACAATCAGCCCCAGCATTTT